Shown below are 27 T cell receptor beta chains from a single sample sequenced in a study of shared clonotypes between healthy human individuals. TCRdb keeps only in-frame clones here, not all; method: immunoSEQ multiplex PCR. The table has roughly 1 million clones, more than 65% seen once. Sequencing used memory CD4+ T cells sorted from blood. Subset reported: CD45RA-negative fraction. Receptors were obtained from a man aged 18 to 29 in good health.

The chain is built from TRBV5-8 and TRBJ2-7, with TRBD2 as a possible D gene (5 bases). This CDR3 spans 19 amino acids. Per germline, CDR1 SGHTS and CDR2 YDEGEE. V lost 0 bases to trimming and J lost 0 bases, with 22 bases between them. The chain's CDR3 is CASSLGLIEGYRSSYEQYF. In DNA, the CDR3 is TGTGCCAGCAGCTTGGGGCTGATTGAGGGATATAGGAGCTCCTACGAGCAGTACTTC.

The chain recombines TRBV5-6 with TRBJ1-3; D not certain. Trimming stripped 4 bases from V and 3 bases from J, with 14 bases between. Looked up from germline, CDR1 is SGHDT and CDR2 is YYEEEE. The CDR3 has 15 amino acids. CDR3 nucleotides: TGTGCCAGCAGCCGGGAACCAAGCAATGGAAACACCATATATTTT. It is translated as CASSREPSNGNTIYF.

The chain is built from TRBV7-9 and TRBJ1-2; no firm D call. The CDR3 is made up of 14 amino acids. The germline gives CDR1 SEHNR, CDR2 FQNEAQ (reference sequence). V was clipped by 7 bases and J by 7 bases, with 19 bases between them. The chain's CDR3 is CASTPRTLLSGYTF. CDR3 DNA: TGTGCCAGCACTCCTCGGACTCTTCTGTCTGGCTACACCTTC.

The rearrangement links TRBV5-4 to TRBJ2-5, with TRBD2 matching over 13 bases. Losses at the gene ends were 3 bases for V and 5 bases for J; bases not matched to a gene: 4. Germline-derived CDR1 and CDR2 are SGHNT and YYREEE (reference sequence). This CDR3 has 15 residues. CDR3 sequence (DNA): TGTGCCAGCAGCTCTGCGGGACTAGCGGGGGAGACCCAGTACTTC. This sequence encodes CASSSAGLAGETQYF.

This clone was recorded a few times. The J gene is TRBJ2-7, the V gene TRBV6-5; the D gene is possibly TRBD2 (6 bases). Trimming shortened V by 6 bases and J by 2 bases, and 14 bases separated the two germline ends. The CDR3 totals 14 residues. Germline-derived CDR1 and CDR2 are MNHEY and SVGAGI. Written as DNA, the CDR3 is TGTGCCAGCAGCTCGCTGGGCGGGACCTACGAGCAGTACTTC. Its translation: CASSSLGGTYEQYF.

This rearrangement joins TRBV5-6 to TRBJ2-3; no clear D. V lost 2 bases and J lost 7, with 14 bases in between. Germline CDR1 reads SGHDT; CDR2 reads YYEEEE. This CDR3 has 14 amino acids. The CDR3 DNA sequence: TGTGCCAGCAGCTTTAACGACCTTCAAAATACGCAGTATTTT. It codes for CASSFNDLQNTQYF. Based on the CDR3 plus reference TRBV5-6 and TRBJ2-3, the full variable domain is DAGVTQSPTHLIKTRGQQVTLRCSPKSGHDTVSWYQQALGQGPQFIFQYYEEEERQRGNFPDRFSGHQFPNYSSELNVNALLLGDSALYLCASSFNDLQNTQYFGPGTRLTVL.

This sequence joins TRBV2 and TRBJ1-5; D is possibly TRBD1 (5 bases). Trimming shortened V by 8 bases and J by 6 bases, and 11 bases separated the two germline ends. CDR1 is SNHLY, CDR2 FYNNEI, per germline. This CDR3 is 12 amino acids long. Here the CDR3 DNA reads TGTGCCAGCGGAGGGGAAGCTCAGCCCCAGCATTTT. The encoded protein is CASGGEAQPQHF.

The chain uses TRBV5-1 and TRBJ2-5, with TRBD2 identical over 11 bases. This CDR3 is built from 15 residues. V trimming: 4 bases; J trimming: 3 bases; junction bases outside the gene matches: 5. Germline V gene data show CDR1 as SGHRS and CDR2 as YFSETQ. The CDR3 DNA reads as TGCGCCAGCAGCCAGGGGACTAGCGGAAAAGAGACCCAGTACTTC. Its translation is CASSQGTSGKETQYF.

The V gene is TRBV28, the J gene TRBJ2-7, with 7 bases aligning to TRBD1. The CDR3 extends over 13 amino acids. V was clipped by 5 bases and J by 6 bases; unmatched bases: 7. CDR1 is MDHEN and CDR2 is SYDVKM in the germline V gene. CDR3: CASSPDRRGEQYF. CDR3 in DNA: TGTGCCAGCAGTCCGGACAGGCGTGGCGAGCAGTACTTC.

The V call is TRBV5-8, the J call TRBJ2-5, with D maybe TRBD1 (5 bases). The germline V gene encodes CDR1 SGHTS and CDR2 YDEGEE. CDR3 size: 13 residues. V gave up 5 bases and J gave up 4 bases, with 12 bases separating them. CDR3 sequence (DNA): TGTGCCAGCAGGAGACAGACTCGAGAGACCCAGTACTTC. This codes for CASRRQTRETQYF.

About this clone itself: This CDR3 is also generated by other DNA sequences in the sample. CDR3 sequence reads: CASSPGRETQYF. The DNA of the CDR3 is TGTGCCAGCAGTCCAGGCCGGGAGACCCAGTACTTC. This chain uses TRBV6-1 with TRBJ2-5, with D hard to call. Trimming removed 5 bases from V and 5 bases from J, with 9 bases in between. Germline V gives CDR1 MNHNS, CDR2 SASEGT. CDR3 length: 12 amino acids.

The CDR3 sequence is CASSLGQGAAPLHF. The CDR3 DNA reads TGTGCCAGCAGCTTAGGCCAGGGGGCGGCACCCCTCCACTTT. The chain carries TRBV7-2 and TRBJ1-6; TRBD1 agrees at 8 bases. This CDR3 has 14 residues. V lost 1 base to trimming and J lost 11 bases; unmatched junction nucleotides: 4. CDR1 is SGHTA and CDR2 is FQGNSA in the germline V gene.

This clone has only a few counts. The chain links TRBV7-2 to TRBJ1-6; D is perhaps TRBD1 (6 bases). The V end lost 4 bases, the J end lost 9 bases, and 13 bases lay between the germline ends. Germline CDR1 reads SGHTA; CDR2 reads FQGNSA. The CDR3 runs 14 residues. The CDR3 sequence: CASSSDSFGSPLHF. In DNA, the CDR3 is TGTGCCAGCAGCTCGGACAGTTTTGGTTCACCCCTCCACTTT.

This clone was detected only once. This chain connects TRBV28 to TRBJ2-2; 7 nucleotides line up with TRBD1. J was trimmed by 6 bases and V by 5 bases; bases with no gene match: 0. Germline CDR1 is MDHEN and CDR2 is SYDVKM. This CDR3 contains 12 residues. CDR3 loop: CASSDRAGELFF. The CDR3 nucleotides are TGTGCCAGCAGTGACAGGGCCGGGGAGCTGTTTTTT.

The chain uses TRBV10-3 and TRBJ1-3; D unclear. The CDR3 is 16 amino acids. CDR1 is ENHRY, CDR2 SYGVKD, per germline. V was clipped by 3 bases and J by 0 bases, with 12 bases between them. CDR3 residues: CAISEEGYVSGNTIYF. In nucleotides, the CDR3 is TGTGCCATCAGTGAAGAGGGCTACGTCTCTGGAAACACCATATATTTT.

The chain employs TRBV10-3 and TRBJ2-6; D is unclear. The germline V and J ends were trimmed by 7 bases and 4 bases, with 8 bases remaining between them. The V gene's germline CDR1 is ENHRY and CDR2 SYGVKD. The CDR3 is made up of 13 amino acids. In DNA, the CDR3 is TGTGCCATCATGGCTCCAGGGGCCAACGTCCTGACTTTC. Amino acids: CAIMAPGANVLTF.

This chain links TRBV6-1 with TRBJ2-5; TRBD1 is a possible D gene (6 bases). From germline, CDR1 is MNHNS and CDR2 SASEGT. CDR3 size: 13 residues. The germline V and J ends were trimmed by 4 bases and 8 bases, with 14 bases remaining between them. The CDR3 sequence is CASSAGRGNTQYF. The CDR3 nucleotides are TGTGCCAGCAGTGCGGGCAGGGGAAACACCCAGTACTTC.

A note on this clone: In the same sample, other DNA sequences code for this CDR3. The rearrangement uses TRBV5-1 and TRBJ1-2; 8 bases align to TRBD1. V gave up 3 bases and J gave up 2 bases; unmatched junction bases: 3. The CDR3 extends over 14 amino acids. Per the germline V gene, CDR1 is SGHRS and CDR2 is YFSETQ. The CDR3 nucleotides read TGCGCCAGCAGCTCCGGACAGGGCAACTATGGCTACACCTTC. It translates to CASSSGQGNYGYTF.

The chain joins TRBV19 to TRBJ2-1; the D is unclear. Germline CDR1 reads LNHDA; CDR2 reads SQIVND (reference sequence). The CDR3 runs 14 residues. The germline V and J ends were trimmed by 5 bases and 0 bases, with 8 bases remaining between them. The CDR3 loop reads CASSVSSSYNEQFF. The CDR3 bases are TGTGCCAGTAGTGTATCGAGCTCCTACAATGAGCAGTTCTTC.

The chain joins TRBV10-2 to TRBJ2-7, with TRBD1 matching 8 bases. J lost 0 bases, V lost 7 bases, and 5 bases had no gene match. CDR3 length equals 14 residues. Germline CDR1 reads WSHSY; CDR2 reads SAAADI. The CDR3: CASKGQAGSYEQYF. The CDR3 bases are TGCGCCAGCAAGGGACAGGCCGGCTCCTACGAGCAGTACTTC.

This clone was counted ten times or more. The CDR3 here is CASSLGRDSRDTDTQYF. CDR3 bases: TGTGCCAGCAGCTTGGGAAGGGACTCGCGGGACACAGATACGCAGTATTTT. This chain connects TRBV7-9 to TRBJ2-3, with D tentatively TRBD2 (6 bases). From germline, CDR1 is SEHNR and CDR2 FQNEAQ (reference sequence). The CDR3 loop spans 17 amino acids. Deletions cut 3 bases from V and 2 bases from J, with 18 bases between. Using reference TRBV7-9 and TRBJ2-3 for the parts outside the CDR3, the full variable domain is DTGVSQNPRHKITKRGQNVTFRCDPISEHNRLYWYRQTLGQGPEFLTYFQNEAQLEKSRLLSDRFSAERPKGSFSTLEIQRTEQGDSAMYLCASSLGRDSRDTDTQYFGPGTRLTVL.

The J gene is TRBJ2-3, the V gene TRBV5-8, with 9 nucleotides matching TRBD2. The V gene end was trimmed by 2 bases and the J gene end by 2 bases; junction bases not matched to a gene: 3. Germline-derived CDR1 and CDR2 are SGHTS and YDEGEE. This CDR3 has 15 residues. This CDR3 reads CASSFGGRDTDTQYF. The CDR3 bases are TGTGCCAGCAGCTTTGGCGGGAGGGACACAGATACGCAGTATTTT. Variable domain in full (rest from reference TRBV5-8 and TRBJ2-3): EAGVTQSPTHLIKTRGQQATLRCSPISGHTSVYWYQQALGLGLQFLLWYDEGEERNRGNFPPRFSGRQFPNYSSELNVNALELEDSALYLCASSFGGRDTDTQYFGPGTRLTVL.

This chain links TRBV19 with TRBJ2-4, with TRBD1 matching 9 bases. CDR1 is LNHDA, CDR2 SQIVND, per germline (reference sequence). J gave up 7 bases and V 3 bases, and 13 bases lay outside the gene matches. The CDR3 sequence is 17 residues long. CDR3 DNA: TGTGCCAGTAGTATCGGTGGGACAGGGTTTTGGAGTAACATTCAGTACTTC. Translation: CASSIGGTGFWSNIQYF.

The genes are TRBV2 and TRBJ1-2; 10 nucleotides agree with TRBD1. V shed 4 bases and J 4 bases; nucleotides not matched to a gene: 15. CDR1 and CDR2 from the germline V gene are SNHLY and FYNNEI. The CDR3 length is 18 residues. The CDR3 sequence: CASSGPTGGLPTSYGYTF. CDR3 nucleotide sequence: TGTGCCAGCAGTGGACCGACAGGGGGCCTACCAACGAGCTATGGCTACACCTTC.

This chain joins TRBV6-5 and TRBJ2-3; 7 positions agree with TRBD2. This CDR3 has 16 residues. Germline CDR1 reads MNHEY; CDR2 reads SVGAGI. V shed 4 bases and J 1 base; nucleotides not matched to a gene: 8. In DNA form, the CDR3 reads TGTGCCAGCAGTTCGGGGGGATACAGGCGCACAGATACGCAGTATTTT. This gives the protein CASSSGGYRRTDTQYF.

V usage is TRBV29-1 and J usage is TRBJ1-2; TRBD1 agrees at 7 bases. The V gene end was trimmed by 7 bases and the J gene end by 2 bases; junction bases not matched to a gene: 7. CDR1 is SQVTM and CDR2 is ANQGSEA in the germline V gene. This CDR3 contains 13 residues. The CDR3: CSAGDSFNYGYTF. The DNA for the CDR3 is TGCAGCGCTGGGGACAGCTTCAACTATGGCTACACCTTC.

This clone was detected a few times. The chain uses TRBV11-2 and TRBJ2-7; 9 bases agree with TRBD2. There are 18 residues in the CDR3. In germline, CDR1 is SGHAT, CDR2 FQNNGV. V shed 0 bases and J 3 bases; nucleotides not matched to a gene: 12. Written as DNA, the CDR3 is TGTGCCAGCAGCTTAGAAGGGGGGAGACTAGCGGCCGGCTACGAGCAGTACTTC. Its protein product is CASSLEGGRLAAGYEQYF.